The present entry profiles one T cell receptor (beta chain) with its context. No antigen is known for it. Qualities for individual bases were not recorded, and no much larger clone is one base off. The data belong to a study of cytomegalovirus exposure and HLA in healthy donors (dated by TCRdb to about 2017). The study in broad terms: In an earlier analysis of some 610 of the donors, 250 to 350 Gb of sequence data and 100 million or so unique TCR beta sequences from roughly 180 million T cells were reported. An early release that covered some 630 HLA-typed donors contained approximately 320 gigabases of sequencing data and tens of millions of unique TCR sequences. HLA typing included class I and class II loci at four-digit resolution. Every repertoire in the discovery cohort had been generated on one and the same sequencing platform. An earlier analysis of fewer than 700 of the donors applied high-throughput TCR beta sequencing to assess whether each TCR beta V gene segment acted as functional or pseudogenic. Of the 300 to 400 genotyped donors, roughly 80% fell in the genetic ancestry cluster associated with self-reported Caucasian donors. The study combined high-throughput TCR immunosequencing, statistical association of individual TCRs with disease status, and machine learning to predict cytomegalovirus infection status. Across roughly 420 genotyped donors of the cohort, an average of about 220,000 unique TCR beta nucleotide sequences per donor were sequenced, and roughly 20% of those sequences were non-productive. Four to six DR-DQ haplotypes were handled as single units for association and clustering, since linkage in the cohort was strong. The study was designed to test whether signatures of past pathogen exposure could be identified by cataloging public T cell receptors. Donor age, sex, ethnicity and CMV serostatus were collected together with the repertoire data. In the later analysis, no new phenotypic data were used to find candidate immune exposures; instead, reliance was placed on TCR beta sequences and their occurrence across donors. Typing coverage differed by locus: A, B, C, DRB1 and DQB1 were typed in roughly 620-630 donors, DQA1 in about 500, DPA1 in around 600, and DPB1 in roughly 470. The T cell repertoires of 550 to 850 subjects were profiled by immunosequencing and related to cytomegalovirus serostatus. A later analysis re-analyzed previously published TCR beta repertoires from roughly 690 donors and added high-resolution HLA genotyping to study TCR occurrence patterns. A later genetic analysis took genome-wide SNP genotypes for about 65% of the roughly 670 donors and used that subset as a discovery cohort. Along with the approximately 600-subject first cohort, a separate validation cohort of around 110 different subjects was used. What the study reported, not specific to this receptor: For the cohort, immune exposure information was limited to CMV serostatus. The cohort was sequenced for TCR beta chains only, and without alpha or paired-chain data the features that could be detected were limited. A later analysis found that TCR association rates varied across HLA loci, with DRB1 alleles showing the most associated TCRs and HLA-C alleles the fewest. A further reported finding was that TCR beta sequences accurately predicted the HLA-A and HLA-B alleles for most subjects in the first cohort. A later analysis reported that several top co-occurrence clusters appeared linked to parvovirus B19, influenza, CMV and Epstein-Barr virus. Sequencing depth was assumed to be roughly uniform across donors in the presence/absence analyses, though that assumption may not hold. In both the original and validation cohorts, the classifier was reported to diagnose cytomegalovirus status with high specificity and sensitivity. Because counts were too low, roughly 17 rarely observed V segments, including chromosome 9 orphons, were left out of the earlier analysis of a few hundred of the donors. Compared with equally common non-associated chains, HLA-associated TCR beta chains in a later analysis were more clonally expanded and had lower generation probabilities. An earlier analysis of approximately 530 of the donors showed that most TCR beta V segments appeared in productive rearrangements either about 90% or about 30% of the time, which broadly matched IMGT annotations. The study listed 164 TCR beta chains as associated with cytomegalovirus. A group of highly shared sequence variants was considered likely to be a technical artifact of the sequencing pipeline. It was suggested by the authors that the approach could potentially be generalized to other disease states and immunological phenotypes. Most CMV-associated TCR beta chains appeared to be HLA-restricted in a later analysis, and the HLA associations seemed to be driven largely by CMV exposure. Because HLA typing was missing for some donors at each locus, association tests included only the typed subset. Strong co-occurrence of HLA alleles, especially DR and DQ, made assigning TCR associations to individual alleles difficult. V-gene and J-gene trimming of TCR beta chains was associated with a missense DCLRE1C variant in a later genetic analysis, and the association was replicated in an independent cohort. A later genetic analysis reported fewer N-insertions in productive TCRs among donors in an Asian-associated ancestry cluster than the roughly 690-donor mean. While some public TCRs were present in many individuals, most TCR sequences turned up only very rarely across donors. Correlated functional status among segregating V segments might reflect linkage disequilibrium, but an unknown experimental factor could not be ruled out. In a later analysis, about 16,000 TCR beta sequences were associated with specific HLA alleles at a false discovery rate of 0.05. In vitro tests confirmed that a few of the cytomegalovirus-associated TCR beta chains recognize cytomegalovirus antigens.

Library method: the immunoSEQ multiplex PCR assay. For the multiplex PCR, a mixture combining 60 forward primers for TCR Vbeta segments and 13 reverse primers for TCR Jbeta segments was used. The CDR3 region of rearranged TCR beta genes was amplified from genomic DNA with a multiplex PCR assay. The Illumina HiSeq System was used to sequence the amplified TCR beta libraries as 87-base-pair reads. The authors' analysis ran thus. Across the 500 to 850 repertoires, a later analysis counted 80 million or so unique TCR beta chains, some 11 million of which were shared by at least two donors. To remove PCR and sequencing errors, raw reads were error-corrected and collapsed into unique sequences using a nearest-neighbor algorithm that merged closely related sequences. Alignment of CDR3 sequences to IMGT reference sequences was used to assign V, D and J gene segments. For a sequence to be retained, a match of at least six nucleotides to both a V gene segment and a J gene segment was required. A rearrangement counted as productive if the CDR3 had no stop codons and remained in frame with V and J, and every other rearrangement counted as non-productive. CDR3 was defined according to IMGT convention as the region running from the second conserved V-encoded cysteine to the conserved J-encoded phenylalanine. Sequences without an unambiguous match to a single V gene segment were excluded from the earlier analysis of 450 to 650 of the donors. An earlier analysis of approximately 590 of the donors classified V segments as functional when productive rearrangements were above 56.7% and as segregating when the standard deviation between donors was above 5%. To diagnose cytomegalovirus status from the catalog of TCR beta chain sequences, a statistical classification framework was built. A later analysis assigned V and J genes by comparing TCR nucleotide sequences with IMGT/GENE-DB human TR gene sequences. In a later analysis, CDR3 sequences and most-parsimonious VDJ recombination scenarios were assigned using the TCRdist pipeline. A later analysis defined each TCR beta chain by its CDR3 amino acid sequence plus V-gene family, and excluded reads lacking a unique V-gene family. In a later analysis, a few hundred highly shared, low-generation-probability nucleotide sequences were removed to address suspected cross-contamination and a sequencing artifact. For each public chain, a later analysis derived a clonal expansion index from normalized ranks of inferred template counts within each repertoire. A later analysis computed generation probabilities with a VDJ recombination model fitted to out-of-frame rearrangements, and checked the results against IGoR. In a later analysis, TCR-TCR, TCR-HLA and TCR-CMV co-occurrence was scored with hypergeometric tests, and a repertoire-size bias correction was applied to TCR pairs. False discovery rates were estimated in a later analysis by permuting HLA or CMV assignments 20 times. A later analysis grouped co-occurring TCRs with DBSCAN, adding TCRdist sequence similarity when clustering within HLA-allele-positive subsets. Repertoires with fewer than 30,000 or more than 120,000 public chains were left out of co-occurrence clustering, as were about 5 repertoires with anomalous nucleotide sharing. TCRdb took this table from immuneACCESS and kept in-frame rearrangements with V and J called. Such tables lack part of the clones; where checked against another copy, unresolved V genes explain under half of the gap, and the rest is unexplained. Clonal size and the V and J genes are those of that table, whereas D and trimming came from the DNA. This sample is represented by approximately 120,000 clones; approximately 73% of them were singletons. Approximately 8.4% of the sample is in the top ten clones.

The cohort was made up of 666 healthy bone marrow donors. At the time of sampling, every cohort member was nominally healthy, though immune exposures that went unrecorded were likely present. The donor tested CMV seronegative and was one of the 352 seronegative cohort members. A peripheral blood sample was collected from each donor, and TCR beta sequencing was performed on peripheral blood mononuclear cells. Genomic DNA was extracted from the blood cell samples with the Qiagen DNeasy Blood Extraction Kit. Sequencing was carried out using PBMCs. This receptor was identified in a man aged 35 to 55 in good health and CMV-seronegative.

The nucleotides read TGTGCCAGCAGCCAGGCCCTCACTGAAGCTTTCTTT. Its protein product is CASSQALTEAFF. The rearrangement joined TRBV6-6 to TRBJ1-1; there is no confident call for the D gene. V is pared back by 6 bases and J by 4 bases, with 9 bases lying between the germline termini. Taken from cysteine to phenylalanine, the CDR3 has 12 residues. The sequence is cut down to CDR3 DNA, 36 bases in frame from base 1. CDR1 and CDR2, per the germline V gene (reference sequence), are MNHNY and SVGAGI.